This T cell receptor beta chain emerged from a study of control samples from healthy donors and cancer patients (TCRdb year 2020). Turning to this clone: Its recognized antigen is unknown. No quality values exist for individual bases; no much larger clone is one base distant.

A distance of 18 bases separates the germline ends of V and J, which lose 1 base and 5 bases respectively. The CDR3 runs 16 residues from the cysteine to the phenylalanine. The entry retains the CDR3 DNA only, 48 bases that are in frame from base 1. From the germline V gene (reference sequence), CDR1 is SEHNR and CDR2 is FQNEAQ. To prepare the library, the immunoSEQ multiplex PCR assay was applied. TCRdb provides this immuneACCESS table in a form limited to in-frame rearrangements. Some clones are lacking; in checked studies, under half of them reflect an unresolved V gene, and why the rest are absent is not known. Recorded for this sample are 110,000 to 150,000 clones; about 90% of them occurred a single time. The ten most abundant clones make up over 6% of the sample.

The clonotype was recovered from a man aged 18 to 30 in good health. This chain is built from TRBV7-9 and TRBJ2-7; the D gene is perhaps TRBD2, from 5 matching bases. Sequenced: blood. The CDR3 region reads CASSLGAFLDFHEQYF. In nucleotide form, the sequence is TGTGCCAGCAGCTTAGGGGCCTTTTTGGACTTCCACGAGCAGTACTTC.